The 21 T cell receptor beta chains below come from one sample, sequenced in a study of naive and memory T cell subsets (dated by TCRdb to about 2017). The library was made by UMI-ligation and nested PCR. Reads for this sample came from an Illumina MiSeq. The ligated cDNA was amplified in four rounds of PCR with nested alpha and beta constant region primers together with the SP2 primer. TCRdb itself trimmed the public reads at Q25 with fastp, ran MiXCR and retained productive beta chains. All rows with the same CDR3 protein become a single entry with the most common DNA and genes. The sample table contains fewer than 35,000 distinct CDR3 sequences; only one count was recorded for under 8.5% of them. The ten largest make up approximately 3.3% of the sample. What the treatment or condition label conveys for this sample: skin biopsy from PPD injection site in Mantoux-positive individual. The study described a robust, sensitive protocol for amplifying, sequencing and analyzing TCRs, using 3' ligation of a UMI-containing oligonucleotide to TCR cDNA.

The sample in question was skin, obtained from a tuberculin skin test site. These receptors originate from an adult in good health.

This chain joins TRBV20-1 and TRBJ2-7; D possibly corresponds to TRBD1 (6 bases). Trimming removed 0 bases at V and 1 base at J, with 13 bases between. There are 15 residues in the CDR3. Germline CDR1 DFQATT, CDR2 SNEGSKA (reference sequence). CDR3 DNA sequence: TGCAGTGCTAGAGATCGGCAGGGGCCTTCCTACGAGCAGTACTTC. Its translation is CSARDRQGPSYEQYF.

The chain couples TRBV20-1 to TRBJ2-7; D is undetermined. The CDR3 has 15 amino acids. The germline gives CDR1 DFQATT, CDR2 SNEGSKA (reference sequence). With 0 bases removed from V and 2 bases from J, the gap between germline ends came to 14 bases. Here the CDR3 DNA reads TGCAGTGCTAGAGATCCTTCCCAGTCTCCCTACGAGCAGTACTTC. Its protein product is CSARDPSQSPYEQYF.

The sample holds a few counts of this clonotype. A read error is possible here, since a much larger clone lies one base away. The V gene is TRBV27, the J gene TRBJ2-5; TRBD2 agrees at 8 bases. In germline, CDR1 is MNHEY, CDR2 SMNVEV (reference sequence). This CDR3 spans 18 amino acids. Trimming took 0 bases from V and 4 from J; bases not matched to a gene: 13. The CDR3 protein is CASSLSPLRGRGAETQYF. The CDR3 bases are TGTGCCAGCAGTTTATCTCCCCTGCGGGGGCGGGGGGCAGAGACCCAGTACTTC.

This clonotype was recorded many times. This rearrangement joins TRBV24-1 to TRBJ2-2; D is uncertain. The germline V and J ends were trimmed by 5 bases and 1 base, with 7 bases remaining between them. The CDR3 consists of 14 residues. Per germline, CDR1 KGHDR and CDR2 SFDVKD. This CDR3 is CATSGAVNTGELFF. The DNA for the CDR3 is TGTGCCACCAGTGGTGCGGTGAACACCGGGGAGCTGTTTTTT.

The chain couples TRBV6-1 to TRBJ1-4; weak D call: TRBD1 (6 bases). The CDR3 has 15 amino acids. The V end was cut by 6 bases, the J end by 7 bases, with 18 bases between. Germline CDR1 and CDR2: MNHNS and SASEGT. The CDR3 loop reads CASSLTTQGSEKLFF. CDR3 coding DNA: TGTGCCAGCAGCCTTACCACGCAGGGGAGTGAAAAACTGTTTTTT.

The V call is TRBV5-4, the J call TRBJ2-3; 7 bases line up with TRBD2. Looked up from germline, CDR1 is SGHNT and CDR2 is YYREEE (reference sequence). Trimming at V came to 4 bases and at J to 6 bases, leaving 17 bases not matched to a gene. The CDR3 extends over 17 amino acids. The DNA of the CDR3 is TGTGCCAGCAGCACTGGGGGGGGAGGACCGAGCTCGGATACGCAGTATTTT. Translated, it gives CASSTGGGGPSSDTQYF.

This clonotype has ten or more counts. This chain connects TRBV6-5 to TRBJ2-7; D ambiguous. The CDR3 consists of 14 residues. Germline V CDR1 and CDR2: MNHEY, SVGAGI. V was cut by 9 bases and J by 6 bases, with 21 bases left in between. CDR3 nucleotide sequence: TGTGCCAGGGTAATCGGGTGCTGGGTCTGCGAGCAGTACTTC. This translates into CARVIGCWVCEQYF.

CDR3 sequence (DNA): TGTGCCAGCAGCCCTACAGGGGGCGAAACAGATACGCAGTATTTT. Protein product: CASSPTGGETDTQYF. The chain recombines TRBV3-1 with TRBJ2-3; 9 bases match TRBD1. The CDR3 has 15 residues. V shed 4 bases and J 3 bases; nucleotides not matched to a gene: 5. Germline lookup yields CDR1 LGHDT and CDR2 YNNKEL (reference sequence).

Comments on this clonotype: This may be a read error, as it is one base from a much larger clone. V is TRBV19 and J is TRBJ2-5, with 8 bases aligning to TRBD1. The V gene's germline CDR1 is LNHDA and CDR2 SQIVND (reference sequence). V gave up 3 bases and J gave up 7 bases; unmatched junction bases: 7. CDR3 length: 14 residues. The CDR3 spells CASSIGQGGVTQYF. CDR3 bases: TGTGCCAGTAGTATCGGACAGGGTGGGGTGACCCAGTACTTC. Filled out from reference TRBV19 and TRBJ2-5, the complete variable domain reads DGGITQSPKYLFRKEGQNVTLSCEQNLNHDAMYWYRQDPGQGLRLIYYSQIVNDFQKGDIAEGYSVSREKKESFPLTVTSAQKNPTAFYLCASSIGQGGVTQYFGPGTRLLVL.

This clonotype was counted ten times or more. The junction departs from the called germline gene at one end, perhaps through a read error. This chain uses TRBV12-3 or TRBV12-4 with TRBJ2-1; TRBD2 matches 10 bases. The CDR3 is 14 amino acids. In nucleotides, the CDR3 is TGTGCCAGCAGTATAGCGGGGGGCTACAATGAGCAGTTCTTC. This sequence encodes CASSIAGGYNEQFF.

This clonotype has ten or more counts. V and J are TRBV3-1 and TRBJ2-7; TRBD2 might be the D (6 bases). The CDR3 has 16 residues. Trimming removed 0 bases from V and 2 bases from J, with 14 bases in between. Germline lookup yields CDR1 LGHDT and CDR2 YNNKEL (reference sequence). CDR3 region: CASSQDGGAAAYEQYF. CDR3 in DNA: TGTGCCAGCAGCCAAGATGGCGGGGCCGCAGCCTACGAGCAGTACTTC.

About this clonotype: This sequence may be a read error, since a much larger clone differs from it by one base. The V gene is TRBV24-1, the J gene TRBJ1-2; perhaps TRBD1 as D (6 bases). This CDR3 has 11 residues. The V gene lost 3 bases and the J gene lost 12 bases, with 10 bases spanning the gap. CDR1 is KGHDR, CDR2 SFDVKD, per germline. The chain's CDR3 is CATSDGGGDTF. CDR3 nucleotides: TGTGCCACCAGTGATGGGGGGGGCGACACCTTC.

The table lists this clonotype with many counts. The chain employs TRBV29-1 and TRBJ2-5; TRBD1 agrees at 8 bases. The CDR3 runs to 14 residues. CDR1 is SQVTM, CDR2 ANQGSEA, per germline. V gave up 6 bases and J gave up 1 base; unmatched junction bases: 7. The CDR3 sequence: CSVKEGTGQETQYF. For the CDR3, the DNA is TGCAGCGTAAAAGAAGGGACAGGCCAAGAGACCCAGTACTTC.

This clonotype was recorded at least ten times. The rearrangement links TRBV29-1 to TRBJ2-3; either TRBD1 or TRBD2 may fit D (5 bases each). CDR1 and CDR2 (germline): SQVTM, ANQGSEA. Trimming removed 8 bases from V and 0 bases from J, with 12 bases in between. There are 13 residues in the CDR3. The CDR3 DNA follows: TGCAGCACTGACTGGGACAGCACAGATACGCAGTATTTT. It specifies CSTDWDSTDTQYF.

This clonotype was recorded a few times. This rearrangement joins TRBV20-1 to TRBJ1-4; possible D gene TRBD1, 5 bases. The CDR3 has 15 residues. The V end lost 1 base, the J end lost 3 bases, and 12 bases lay between the germline ends. Germline V gene data show CDR1 as DFQATT and CDR2 as SNEGSKA (reference sequence). This chain's CDR3 is CSARVLGRSNEKLFF. Here the CDR3 DNA reads TGCAGTGCTAGAGTTTTGGGACGCTCTAATGAAAAACTGTTTTTT.

The chain's CDR3 is CAIKSGGSYNEQFF. In DNA, the CDR3 is TGTGCCATCAAATCCGGGGGTTCCTACAATGAGCAGTTCTTC. The V call is TRBV10-3, the J call TRBJ2-1, with TRBD2 as a possible D gene (6 bases). Trimming removed 7 bases from V and 1 base from J, with 11 bases in between. Germline V CDR1 and CDR2: ENHRY, SYGVKD. The CDR3 runs 14 residues.

In this sample, this clonotype turned up many times. The V call is TRBV7-6, the J call TRBJ1-6; D gene unclear. Germline assignment: CDR1 SGHVS and CDR2 FNYEAQ. V lost 4 bases to trimming and J lost 16 bases, with 17 bases between them. This CDR3 has 13 amino acids. In DNA, the CDR3 is TGTGCCAGCAGCTCCGGACCCTTGTGGGAACTCCACTTT. It specifies CASSSGPLWELHF. Looking up the rest from reference TRBV7-6 and TRBJ1-6 gives the full variable domain: GAGVSQSPRYKVTKRGQDVALRCDPISGHVSLYWYRQALGQGPEFLTYFNYEAQQDKSGLPNDRFSAERPEGSISTLTIQRTEQRDSAMYRCASSSGPLWELHFGNGTRLTVT.

This clonotype was counted ten times or more. The rearrangement uses TRBV7-2 and TRBJ2-4; possible D gene TRBD2, 5 bases. The germline V gene has CDR1 SGHTA and CDR2 FQGNSA. There are 14 residues in the CDR3. The V end lost 2 bases, the J end lost 7 bases, and 12 bases lay between the germline ends. This chain's CDR3 is CASSLWPEGNIQYF. In DNA form, the CDR3 reads TGTGCCAGCAGCTTATGGCCAGAGGGCAACATTCAGTACTTC.

The table lists this clonotype with many counts. The chain joins TRBV6-5 to TRBJ1-1; D not certain. CDR3 length: 13 residues. Germline V gene data show CDR1 as MNHEY and CDR2 as SVGAGI. The V end was cut by 6 bases, the J end by 1 base, with 9 bases between. DNA of the CDR3: TGTGCCAGCAGGTCCAGTCAGAACACTGAAGCTTTCTTT. This codes for CASRSSQNTEAFF.

The chain is built from TRBV5-1 and TRBJ2-3; no definite D call. There are 17 residues in the CDR3. The V end lost 3 bases, the J end lost 6 bases, and 23 bases lay between the germline ends. CDR1 is SGHRS and CDR2 is YFSETQ in the germline V gene. CDR3 region: CASSSDILVSSSDTQYF. The CDR3 DNA follows: TGCGCCAGCAGCTCTGACATTCTAGTTTCCAGTTCGGATACGCAGTATTTT. The whole variable domain, remainder taken from reference TRBV5-1 and TRBJ2-3, is KAGVTQTPRYLIKTRGQQVTLSCSPISGHRSVSWYQQTPGQGLQFLFEYFSETQRNKGNFPGRFSGRQFSNSRSEMNVSTLELGDSALYLCASSSDILVSSSDTQYFGPGTRLTVL.

This clonotype was picked up a small number of times. The CDR3: CASSREGGANYEQYF. The CDR3 region has the DNA TGTGCCAGCAGCCGGGAGGGGGGGGCGAACTACGAGCAGTACTTC. The genes are TRBV7-2 and TRBJ2-7; 8 bases are a match to TRBD2. J gave up 3 bases and V 5 bases, and 9 bases lay outside the gene matches. The CDR3 covers 15 residues. Germline V CDR1 and CDR2: SGHTA, FQGNSA.